The clone carrying this TCR beta chain was seen once. Here immunoSEQ multiplex PCR was the method, and the copy in TCRdb shows in-frame clones only, minus some. This table holds 70,000 to 100,000 clones, approximately 91% found once. This sample was included in a study of control samples from healthy donors and cancer patients. The CDR3 sequence is 15 residues long. Between the trimmed V and J ends, which lost 4 bases and 7 bases, there was a span of 19 bases. Germline-derived CDR1 and CDR2 are MNHEY and SVGAGI. This TCR was recovered from an older woman in good health. Input material: blood. The genes are TRBV6-5 and TRBJ1-1; D gene ambiguous. CDR3 sequence reads: CASSSAEAPRNEAFF. The CDR3, as DNA: TGTGCCAGCAGTTCCGCCGAGGCCCCCCGGAATGAAGCTTTCTTT.